The next 10 T cell receptor beta chains were all read from a single sample in a study of CD4 and CD8 cells across lung adenocarcinoma regions. TCRdb itself ran the PCR reads through MiXCR, one entry per CDR3 protein. The sample includes some 23,000 distinct CDR3 sequences, roughly 50% of them seen just once. Specimen: CD8+ T cells from the center of a lung tumor. These receptors originate from a male donor with lung adenocarcinoma. The CD4 and CD8 labels of this study may be unreliable.

The genes are TRBV7-2 and TRBJ2-5; 7 nucleotides align to TRBD2. The J call may be faulty, since TRBJ2-1 better matches the DNA end. The germline gives CDR1 SGHTA, CDR2 FQGNSA. The CDR3 is 17 amino acids. The CDR3 protein is CASSPRGRGSTYNEQFF. DNA of the CDR3: TGTGCCAGCAGCCCTCGGGGACGCGGGAGTACTTACAATGAGCAGTTCTTC.

This clonotype was found once. The junction departs from the called germline gene at one end, perhaps through a read error. In DNA form, the CDR3 reads TGTGCCAGCAGCTTAGCCACGGCCAGGGGAAACGGAGATACGCAGTATTTC. Encoded protein: CASSLATARGNGDTQYF. The genes are TRBV7-2 and TRBJ2-3; perhaps TRBD1 as D (6 bases). The CDR3 contains 17 residues. CDR1 and CDR2 (germline): SGHTA, FQGNSA.

Remarks on this clonotype: Germline is not matched at one junction end, which may reflect a read error. This chain links TRBV6-1 with TRBJ2-3, with D maybe TRBD1 (6 bases). The germline V gene has CDR1 MNHNS and CDR2 SASEGT. This CDR3 spans 16 amino acids. CDR3 amino acids: CASSEAGMGAEDTQYF. The CDR3 nucleotides are TGTGCCAGCAGTGAAGCGGGGATGGGGGCCGAGGATACGCAGTATTTC.

Comment on this clonotype: Mismatch with germline at one junction end may stem from a read error. V usage is TRBV7-6 and J usage is TRBJ2-1, with a possible D match to TRBD1 (6 bases). The CDR3 totals 13 residues. Looked up from germline, CDR1 is SGHVS and CDR2 is FNYEAQ. The CDR3 DNA follows: TGTGCCAGCGCCAGGGGCACATCCTACGAGCAGCTCTTC. Encoded protein: CASARGTSYEQLF.

The V call is TRBV5-1, the J call TRBJ2-1; 8 bases agree with TRBD2. Germline CDR1 and CDR2: SGHRS and YFSETQ. The CDR3 is 15 amino acids. Losses at the gene ends were 1 base for V and 8 bases for J; bases not matched to a gene: 8. CDR3 DNA: TGCGCCAGCAGCTTGTCGGGCGGGAGGAATCATGAGCAGTTCTTC. It yields the protein CASSLSGGRNHEQFF. Drawing the rest from reference TRBV5-1 and TRBJ2-1, the complete variable domain is KAGVTQTPRYLIKTRGQQVTLSCSPISGHRSVSWYQQTPGQGLQFLFEYFSETQRNKGNFPGRFSGRQFSNSRSEMNVSTLELGDSALYLCASSLSGGRNHEQFFGPGTRLTVL.

A few counts support this clonotype. The rearrangement links TRBV6-1 to TRBJ2-7; the D gene is possibly TRBD2 (5 bases). This CDR3 contains 13 residues. Germline CDR1 reads MNHNS; CDR2 reads SASEGT. V lost 4 bases to trimming and J lost 3 bases, with 10 bases between them. Here the CDR3 reads CASSVVANYEQYF. CDR3 nucleotides: TGTGCCAGCAGTGTGGTAGCGAACTACGAGCAGTACTTC.

This clonotype was observed at least ten times. V gene TRBV10-3 combines with J gene TRBJ2-3, with TRBD1 matching over 9 bases. Germline V gene lookup returns CDR1 ENHRY and CDR2 SYGVKD. V trimming: 4 bases; J trimming: 2 bases; junction bases outside the gene matches: 7. This CDR3 is built from 16 residues. CDR3 residues: CAISGYTGGNTDTQYF. The DNA of the CDR3 is TGTGCCATCAGTGGTTACACAGGGGGCAACACAGATACGCAGTATTTT.

As to this clonotype: A junction end diverges from the germline sequence, so it may reflect a read error. J is TRBJ2-3 and V is TRBV6-1; D not resolved. This CDR3 contains 13 residues. Germline values: CDR1 MNHNS, CDR2 SASEGT. The CDR3 protein is CARGEQATDTQYF. Written as DNA, the CDR3 is TGTGCCAGGGGTGAGCAGGCCACAGATACGCAGTATTTC.

Concerning this clonotype: The junction does not match germline at one end; this may be a read error. This rearrangement joins TRBV6-1 to TRBJ2-1; D assignment may be TRBD1 or TRBD2 (6 bases each). Germline values: CDR1 MNHNS, CDR2 SASEGT. CDR3 length: 13 amino acids. In DNA form, the CDR3 reads TGTGCCAGCCAGCCGGAGGGGGGAGATGCGCAGTATTTC. As protein: CASQPEGGDAQYF.

This clonotype was counted only a few times. V and J are TRBV4-1 and TRBJ1-1; tentative D call: TRBD1 (6 bases). The CDR3 loop spans 16 amino acids. Germline V CDR1 and CDR2: MGHRA, YSYEKL. With 1 base removed from V and 1 base from J, the gap between germline ends came to 13 bases. The CDR3: CASSQVLDSKNTEAFF. In DNA form, the CDR3 reads TGCGCCAGCAGCCAAGTGCTGGACAGTAAGAACACTGAAGCTTTCTTT.